This passage covers 13 T cell receptor beta chains from one sample sequenced in a study of blood T cell repertoires in COVID-19. The data were produced by immunoSEQ multiplex PCR, yet TCRdb's version contains in-frame clones alone and is incomplete. The data hold approximately 170,000 clones, with 79% observed a single time. Sample: PBMCs or T cells enriched from blood (not recorded which). Source of these receptors: a woman aged 70-85 years in a cohort exposed to, infected with or recovered from COVID-19 (not recorded which).

The chain combines TRBV7-9 with TRBJ1-3; the match to TRBD1 covers 8 bases. This CDR3 is 14 amino acids long. V shed 7 bases and J 1 base; nucleotides not matched to a gene: 3. Germline loops: CDR1 SEHNR, CDR2 FQNEAQ (reference sequence). CDR3 nucleotides: TGTGCCAGCAAGACAGGGGATTCTGGAAACACCATATATTTT. This codes for CASKTGDSGNTIYF.

This CDR3 is CASSFTQGYGYTF. CDR3 nucleotides: TGTGCCAGTAGTTTCACACAGGGGTATGGCTACACCTTC. The chain has TRBV19 and TRBJ1-2, with TRBD1 matching 7 bases. The length of the CDR3 is 13 residues. The germline V gene encodes CDR1 LNHDA and CDR2 SQIVND (reference sequence). The ends lost 5 bases at V and 5 bases at J; junction bases unmatched: 5.

The chain couples TRBV2 to TRBJ2-1; 10 bases align to TRBD2. This CDR3 is 18 amino acids long. Germline CDR1 and CDR2: SNHLY and FYNNEI. After removal of 6 bases from V and 9 bases from J, the junction contained 20 bases not matched to a gene. The CDR3 protein is CASRIWSPGTSEVGEQFF. Here the CDR3 DNA reads TGTGCCAGCAGAATTTGGTCCCCGGGGACTAGCGAGGTTGGTGAGCAGTTCTTC.

This chain joins TRBV28 and TRBJ2-7; D perhaps matches TRBD1 (6 bases). V shed 3 bases and J shed 2 bases, with 14 bases lying between them. This CDR3 contains 15 residues. CDR1 and CDR2 (germline): MDHEN, SYDVKM. CDR3 sequence: CASSLAGPGAYEQYF. CDR3 DNA: TGTGCCAGCAGTTTGGCAGGCCCAGGGGCCTACGAGCAGTACTTC.

This clone showed up just once. The J gene is TRBJ1-1, the V gene TRBV28, with D possibly TRBD1 on 6 matching bases. Germline CDR1 is MDHEN and CDR2 is SYDVKM. The CDR3 contains 14 residues. V was shortened by 5 bases and J by 1 base, with 11 bases between the two germline ends. The CDR3: CASSPSDRNTEAFF. The DNA for the CDR3 is TGTGCCAGCAGTCCCTCGGACAGGAACACTGAAGCTTTCTTT.

The chain recombines TRBV28 with TRBJ1-5; D is ambiguous. This CDR3 has 11 amino acids. V was clipped by 2 bases and J by 9 bases, with 5 bases between them. The germline CDR1 and CDR2 sequences are MDHEN and SYDVKM. CDR3 bases: TGTGCCAGCAGTTTAGGGAGGCCCCAGCATTTT. It encodes CASSLGRPQHF. Combining the CDR3 with reference TRBV28 and TRBJ1-5 gives the whole variable domain DVKVTQSSRYLVKRTGEKVFLECVQDMDHENMFWYRQDPGLGLRLIYFSYDVKMKEKGDIPEGYSVSREKKERFSLILESASTNQTSMYLCASSLGRPQHFGDGTRLSIL.

This chain's CDR3 is CASRKPGTLPEAFF. CDR3 DNA sequence: TGTGCCAGTAGGAAACCCGGGACACTCCCTGAAGCTTTCTTT. The J gene is TRBJ1-1, the V gene TRBV19, with D perhaps matching TRBD1 (6 bases). Germline loops: CDR1 LNHDA, CDR2 SQIVND (reference sequence). Trimming cost V 6 bases and J 6 bases, with 17 bases left between them. CDR3 size: 14 residues.

V is TRBV11-2 and J is TRBJ2-7; 9 bases agree with TRBD1. Trimming removed 5 bases from V and 2 bases from J; junction bases left unmatched: 10. The germline V gene has CDR1 SGHAT and CDR2 FQNNGV. This CDR3 is 16 amino acids long. The CDR3 sequence is CASSQQPGQGPYEQYF. The CDR3 region has the DNA TGTGCCAGCAGCCAACAACCGGGACAGGGACCCTACGAGCAGTACTTC.

The chain uses TRBV5-1 and TRBJ2-4; 9 nucleotides align to TRBD2. Germline-derived CDR1 and CDR2 are SGHRS and YFSETQ. This CDR3 is built from 15 residues. Germline trimming cut 1 base from V and 5 bases from J; bases unmatched to any gene: 4. The CDR3 loop reads CASSLFAGGQNIQYF. In DNA form, the CDR3 reads TGCGCCAGCAGCTTGTTTGCGGGAGGGCAAAACATTCAGTACTTC.

The gene calls are TRBV9 and TRBJ2-2; 12 bases agree with TRBD2. Per germline, CDR1 SGDLS and CDR2 YYNGEE. The CDR3 loop spans 16 amino acids. V lost 2 bases, J lost 3 bases, and 2 bases stayed unmatched. The CDR3 loop is CASSVTSGGYTGELFF. The CDR3 DNA reads TGTGCCAGCAGCGTGACTAGCGGGGGATACACCGGGGAGCTGTTTTTT. Variable domain in full (rest from reference TRBV9 and TRBJ2-2): DSGVTQTPKHLITATGQRVTLRCSPRSGDLSVYWYQQSLDQGLQFLIQYYNGEERAKGNILERFSAQQFPDLHSELNLSSLELGDSALYFCASSVTSGGYTGELFFGEGSRLTVL.

In nucleotides, the CDR3 is TGTGCCAGCTCCCGGACTTACTCTGGCACAGATACGCAGTATTTT. Translation: CASSRTYSGTDTQYF. The chain joins TRBV18 to TRBJ2-3, with a weak D call TRBD2 (5 bases). The ends were cut back, 6 bases at V and 1 base at J, with 14 bases in the middle. Germline V gives CDR1 KGHSH, CDR2 LQKENI. This CDR3 spans 15 amino acids. The complete variable domain, with remaining parts taken from reference TRBV18 and TRBJ2-3, reads NAGVMQNPRHLVRRRGQEARLRCSPMKGHSHVYWYRQLPEEGLKFMVYLQKENIIDESGMPKERFSAEFPKEGPSILRIQQVVRGDSAAYFCASSRTYSGTDTQYFGPGTRLTVL.

The V and J genes are TRBV4-1 and TRBJ2-6, with TRBD1 matching over 12 bases. Germline CDR1 reads MGHRA; CDR2 reads YSYEKL. The V segment lost 4 bases and the J segment 0 bases; nucleotides outside the gene matches: 13. The CDR3 is 21 amino acids. CDR3 coding DNA: TGCGCCAGCAGCCCCCGCCGGGACAGGGGGCGGCTAGCCTCTGGGGCCAACGTCCTGACTTTC. The encoded protein is CASSPRRDRGRLASGANVLTF.

The chain employs TRBV3-1 (or the pseudogene TRBV3-2) and TRBJ1-4; no clear D. The CDR3 totals 15 residues. Per the germline V gene, CDR1 is LGHDT and CDR2 is YNNKEL (reference sequence). V dropped 2 bases and J dropped 4 bases, with 11 bases sitting between them. Written as DNA, the CDR3 is TGTGCCAGCAGCCAACGCGGGGTCCTTAATGAAAAACTGTTTTTT. It translates to CASSQRGVLNEKLFF.